Shown below are 10 T cell receptor beta chains from a single sample sequenced in a study of a mutant IDH1 vaccine in newly diagnosed glioma. No antigens are known for them. Using immunoSEQ multiplex PCR, the repertoire was profiled, and TCRdb retains in-frame clones only, with some absent. The table has tens of thousands of clones, about four fifths seen once. Specified time point: week 5, during vaccination. In every dose of vaccine, 300 ug of mutant IDH1 20-mer peptide was given alongside topical imiquimod. The sequences come from PBMCs, collected from a glioma patient whose treatment included an IDH1 peptide vaccine. The receptors were gathered from a man aged 45-60 years with glioma.

This chain links TRBV6-4 with TRBJ2-3; TRBD1 matches at 8 bases. The germline V gene has CDR1 MRHNA and CDR2 SNTAGT. This CDR3 is built from 15 residues. J gave up 3 bases and V 6 bases, and 8 bases lay outside the gene matches. The CDR3: CASRPTGASTDTQYF. DNA of the CDR3: TGTGCCAGCAGGCCGACAGGGGCAAGTACAGATACGCAGTATTTT.

The rearrangement uses TRBV9 and TRBJ2-6; D is uncertain. This CDR3 has 16 residues. From germline, CDR1 is SGDLS and CDR2 YYNGEE. V was trimmed by 3 bases and J by 0 bases, leaving 10 bases between them. Here the CDR3 reads CASSEPGRSGANVLTF. Here the CDR3 DNA reads TGTGCCAGCAGCGAGCCCGGACGCTCTGGGGCCAACGTCCTGACTTTC.

This clone occurred once. J is TRBJ2-1 and V is TRBV30; TRBD2 might be the D (6 bases). The CDR3 spans 14 residues. Looked up from germline, CDR1 is GTSNPN and CDR2 is SVGIG (reference sequence). Deletions cut 7 bases from V and 0 bases from J, with 13 bases between. Here the CDR3 DNA reads TGTGCCTCCCGGGACTCCTACTCCTACAATGAGCAGTTCTTC. Its protein product is CASRDSYSYNEQFF. Using reference TRBV30 and TRBJ2-1 for the parts outside the CDR3, the full variable domain is SQTIHQWPATLVQPVGSPLSLECTVEGTSNPNLYWYRQAAGRGLQLLFYSVGIGQISSEVPQNLSASRPQDRQFILSSKKLLLSDSGFYLCASRDSYSYNEQFFGPGTRLTVL.

The table lists this clone with a count of one. This chain connects TRBV2 to TRBJ2-5; TRBD2 matches at 13 bases. The CDR3 runs to 15 residues. In germline, CDR1 is SNHLY, CDR2 FYNNEI. Trimming removed 4 bases from V and 6 bases from J; junction bases left unmatched: 5. This chain's CDR3 is CASSGGTSGVKTQYF. In DNA form, the CDR3 reads TGTGCCAGCAGTGGGGGGACTAGCGGGGTTAAGACCCAGTACTTC.

This chain connects TRBV7-8 to TRBJ2-7; D is undetermined. This CDR3 is 13 amino acids long. Germline V gives CDR1 SGHVS, CDR2 FQNEAQ. Trimming pared 4 bases from V and 5 bases from J, leaving 12 bases between. CDR3 amino acids: CASSSAWGDEQYF. The CDR3 nucleotides read TGTGCCAGCAGCTCAGCGTGGGGTGACGAGCAGTACTTC.

V usage is TRBV2 and J usage is TRBJ1-6; 7 bases agree with TRBD1. V shed 4 bases and J 7 bases; nucleotides not matched to a gene: 4. This CDR3 contains 14 residues. Looked up from germline, CDR1 is SNHLY and CDR2 is FYNNEI. The CDR3 DNA sequence: TGTGCCAGCAGTGCCGACAGGGCCAATTCACCCCTCCACTTT. It yields the protein CASSADRANSPLHF.

The chain has TRBV5-5 and TRBJ2-3, with D hard to call. The V end lost 0 bases, the J end lost 6 bases, and 5 bases lay between the germline ends. Germline values: CDR1 SGHKS, CDR2 YYEKEE (reference sequence). This CDR3 is 12 amino acids long. The CDR3, as DNA: TGTGCCAGCAGCTTGGCCCTGGATACGCAGTATTTT. Translated, it gives CASSLALDTQYF.

As to this clone: Germline is not matched at one junction end, which may reflect a read error. The gene calls are TRBV7-7 and TRBJ2-3, with TRBD2 as a possible D gene (5 bases). Germline V gene data show CDR1 as SSHAT and CDR2 as FNYEAQ (reference sequence). CDR3 length equals 15 residues. In DNA form, the CDR3 reads TGTGCTAGCAGCCCCGACGGGGTGAGCACAGATACGCAGTATTTT. Its protein product is CASSPDGVSTDTQYF.

This clone was seen only a few times. The chain uses TRBV2 and TRBJ1-1; 7 bases agree with TRBD1. V gave up 5 bases and J gave up 4 bases; unmatched junction bases: 1. Germline V CDR1 and CDR2: SNHLY, FYNNEI. The CDR3 has 12 amino acids. The chain's CDR3 is CASSRQGTEAFF. The CDR3 nucleotides read TGTGCCAGCAGTCGACAGGGCACTGAAGCTTTCTTT.

The chain carries TRBV15 and TRBJ2-7; D tentatively fits TRBD1 or TRBD2 (5 bases each). Looked up from germline, CDR1 is LNHNV and CDR2 is YYDKDF (reference sequence). The CDR3 spans 14 residues. Deletions cut 1 base from V and 3 bases from J, with 10 bases between. CDR3 protein: CATSRGGVGYEQYF. The CDR3 DNA follows: TGTGCCACCAGCAGAGGAGGGGTAGGCTACGAGCAGTACTTC.